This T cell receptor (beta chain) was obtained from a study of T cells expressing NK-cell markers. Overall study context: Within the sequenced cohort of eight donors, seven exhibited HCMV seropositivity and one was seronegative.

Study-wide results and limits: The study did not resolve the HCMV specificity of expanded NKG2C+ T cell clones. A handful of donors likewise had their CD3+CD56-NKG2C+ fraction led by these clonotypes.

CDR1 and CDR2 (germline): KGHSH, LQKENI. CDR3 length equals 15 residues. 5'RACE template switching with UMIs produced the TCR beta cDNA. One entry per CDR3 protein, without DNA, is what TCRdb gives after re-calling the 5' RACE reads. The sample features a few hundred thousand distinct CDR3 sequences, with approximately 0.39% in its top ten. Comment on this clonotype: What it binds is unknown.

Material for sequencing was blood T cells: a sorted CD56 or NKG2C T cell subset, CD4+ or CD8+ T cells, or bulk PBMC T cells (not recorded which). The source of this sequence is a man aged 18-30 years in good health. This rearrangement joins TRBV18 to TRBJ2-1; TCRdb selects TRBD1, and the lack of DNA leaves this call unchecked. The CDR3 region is CASSPPSGQGNEQFF.